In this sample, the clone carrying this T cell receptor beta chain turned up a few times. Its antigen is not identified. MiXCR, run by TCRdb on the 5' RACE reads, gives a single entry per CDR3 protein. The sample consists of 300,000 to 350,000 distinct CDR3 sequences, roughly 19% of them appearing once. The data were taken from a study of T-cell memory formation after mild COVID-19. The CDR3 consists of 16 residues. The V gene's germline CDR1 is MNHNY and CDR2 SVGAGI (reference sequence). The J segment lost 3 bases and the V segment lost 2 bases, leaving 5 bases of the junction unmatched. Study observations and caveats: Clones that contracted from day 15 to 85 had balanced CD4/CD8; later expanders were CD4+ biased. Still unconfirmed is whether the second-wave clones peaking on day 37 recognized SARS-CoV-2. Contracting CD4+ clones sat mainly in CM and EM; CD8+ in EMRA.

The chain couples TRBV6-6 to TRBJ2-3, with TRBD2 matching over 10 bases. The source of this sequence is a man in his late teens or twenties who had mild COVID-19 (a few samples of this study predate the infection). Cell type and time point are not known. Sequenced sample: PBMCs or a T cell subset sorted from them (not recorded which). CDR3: CASSYQRGGLTDTQYF. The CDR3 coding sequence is TGTGCCAGCAGTTACCAGCGGGGGGGCCTGACAGATACGCAGTATTTT.